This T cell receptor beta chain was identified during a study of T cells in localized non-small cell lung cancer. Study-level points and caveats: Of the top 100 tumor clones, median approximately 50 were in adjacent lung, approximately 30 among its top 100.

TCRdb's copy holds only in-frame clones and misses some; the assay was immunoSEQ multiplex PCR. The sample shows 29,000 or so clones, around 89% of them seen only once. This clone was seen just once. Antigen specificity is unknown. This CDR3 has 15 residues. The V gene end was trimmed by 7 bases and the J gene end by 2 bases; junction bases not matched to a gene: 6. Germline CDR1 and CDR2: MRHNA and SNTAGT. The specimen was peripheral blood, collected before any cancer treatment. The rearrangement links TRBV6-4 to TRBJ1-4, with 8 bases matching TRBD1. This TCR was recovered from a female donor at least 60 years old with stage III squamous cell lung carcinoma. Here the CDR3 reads CASNPDRATNEKLFF. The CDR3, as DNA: TGTGCCAGCAACCCGGACAGGGCGACTAATGAAAAACTGTTTTTT.